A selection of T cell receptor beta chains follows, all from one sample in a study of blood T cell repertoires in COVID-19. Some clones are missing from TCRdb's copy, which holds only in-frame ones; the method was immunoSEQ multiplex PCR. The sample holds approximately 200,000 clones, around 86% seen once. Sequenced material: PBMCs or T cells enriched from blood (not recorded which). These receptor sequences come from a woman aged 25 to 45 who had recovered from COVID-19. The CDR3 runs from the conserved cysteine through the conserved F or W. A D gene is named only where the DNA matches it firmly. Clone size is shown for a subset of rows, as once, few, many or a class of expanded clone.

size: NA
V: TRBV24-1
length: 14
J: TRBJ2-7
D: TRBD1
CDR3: CATSDSGQGYEQYF
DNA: TGTGCCACCAGTGACTCTGGACAGGGCTACGAGCAGTACTTC

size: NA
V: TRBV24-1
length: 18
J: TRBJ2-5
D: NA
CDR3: CATSDPRSRRGGQETQYF
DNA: TGTGCCACCAGTGATCCCCGGAGTAGGAGAGGAGGACAAGAGACCCAGTACTTC

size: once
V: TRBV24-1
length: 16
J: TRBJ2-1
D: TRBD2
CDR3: CATSESGAGGRNEQFF
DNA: TGTGCCACCAGTGAGTCGGGAGCGGGAGGGCGCAATGAGCAGTTCTTC

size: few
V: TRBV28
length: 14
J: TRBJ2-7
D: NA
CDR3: CASSLAGSIDEQYF
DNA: TGTGCCAGCAGTTTAGCGGGGAGTATCGACGAGCAGTACTTC

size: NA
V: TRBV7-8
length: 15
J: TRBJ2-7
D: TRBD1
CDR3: CASSLTGGSSYEQYF
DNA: TGTGCCAGCAGCTTAACAGGGGGTAGCTCCTACGAGCAGTACTTC

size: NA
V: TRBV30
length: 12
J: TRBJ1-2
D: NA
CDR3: CAEGRNSYGYTF
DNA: TGTGCCGAAGGCAGGAATAGCTATGGCTACACCTTC

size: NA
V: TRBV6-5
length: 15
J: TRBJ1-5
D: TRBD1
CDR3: CASSRRDSDNQPQHF
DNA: TGTGCCAGCAGCCGCCGGGACAGCGACAATCAGCCCCAGCATTTT

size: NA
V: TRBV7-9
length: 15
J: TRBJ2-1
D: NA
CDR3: CASSLAGGDYNEQFF
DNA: TGTGCCAGCAGCTTAGCGGGAGGTGACTACAATGAGCAGTTCTTC

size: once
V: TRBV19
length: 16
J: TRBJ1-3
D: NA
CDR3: CASSPPGANSGNTIYF
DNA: TGTGCCAGTAGCCCTCCAGGGGCAAACTCTGGAAACACCATATATTTT

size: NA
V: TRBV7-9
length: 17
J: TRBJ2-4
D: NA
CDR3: CASSLELGRDPKNIQYF
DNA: TGTGCCAGCAGCTTAGAGTTAGGCAGGGATCCCAAAAACATTCAGTACTTC

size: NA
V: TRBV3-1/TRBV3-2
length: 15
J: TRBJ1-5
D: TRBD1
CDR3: CASSPGQGSGQPQHF
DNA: TGTGCCAGCAGCCCGGGACAGGGGTCGGGGCAGCCCCAGCATTTT

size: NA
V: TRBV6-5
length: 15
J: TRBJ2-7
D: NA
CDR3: CASSYEFSGLSEQYF
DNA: TGTGCCAGCAGTTACGAGTTTTCGGGTTTGAGCGAGCAGTACTTC

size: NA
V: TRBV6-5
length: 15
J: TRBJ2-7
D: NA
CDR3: CASSYDPYRLYEQYF
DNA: TGTGCCAGCAGTTACGATCCCTACCGCCTCTACGAGCAGTACTTC

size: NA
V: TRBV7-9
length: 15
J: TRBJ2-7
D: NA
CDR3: CASSSWRGLSYEQYF
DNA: TGTGCCAGCAGCTCTTGGCGCGGGCTATCCTACGAGCAGTACTTC

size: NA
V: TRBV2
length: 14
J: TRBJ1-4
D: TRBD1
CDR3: CASSRQGLNEKLFF
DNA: TGTGCCAGCAGCCGACAGGGCCTTAATGAAAAACTGTTTTTT

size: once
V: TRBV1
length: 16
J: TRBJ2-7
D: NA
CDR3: CTSSQGPGTGQYEQYF
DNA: TGCACCAGCAGCCAAGGACCCGGGACAGGACAATACGAGCAGTACTTC

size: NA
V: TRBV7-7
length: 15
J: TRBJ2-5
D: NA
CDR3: CASSRVFGAGETQYF
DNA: TGTGCCAGCAGCCGGGTCTTCGGGGCGGGGGAGACCCAGTACTTC

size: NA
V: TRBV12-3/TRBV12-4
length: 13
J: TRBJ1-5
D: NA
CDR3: CASSLQGSQPQHF
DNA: TGTGCCAGCAGTTTACAGGGGAGCCAGCCCCAGCATTTT

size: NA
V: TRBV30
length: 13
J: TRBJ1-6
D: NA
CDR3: CAWRERGDSPLHF
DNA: TGTGCCTGGCGGGAGAGGGGAGATTCACCCCTCCACTTT

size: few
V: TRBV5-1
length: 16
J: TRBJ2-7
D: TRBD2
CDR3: CASSAATSRNTYEQYF
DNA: TGCGCCAGCAGCGCTGCGACTAGCCGTAACACCTACGAGCAGTACTTC

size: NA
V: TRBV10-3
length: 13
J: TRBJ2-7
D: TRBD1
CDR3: CATVGQDYYEQYF
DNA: TGTGCCACCGTGGGACAGGACTATTACGAGCAGTACTTC

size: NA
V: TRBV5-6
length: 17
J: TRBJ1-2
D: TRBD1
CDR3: CASSTGTGVNLGYGYTF
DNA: TGTGCCAGCAGCACCGGGACAGGGGTGAACCTAGGATATGGCTACACCTTC

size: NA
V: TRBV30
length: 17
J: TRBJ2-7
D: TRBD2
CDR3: CAWSPPRTSGRAYEQYF
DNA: TGTGCCTGGAGCCCTCCTAGGACTAGCGGGAGGGCCTACGAGCAGTACTTC

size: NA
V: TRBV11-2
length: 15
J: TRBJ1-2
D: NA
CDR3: CASSLFRGNYYGYTF
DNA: TGTGCCAGCAGCTTATTCAGGGGCAACTACTATGGCTACACCTTC

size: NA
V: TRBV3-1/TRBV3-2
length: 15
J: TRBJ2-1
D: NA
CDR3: CASSQSIAAYNEQFF
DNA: TGTGCCAGCAGCCAATCAATAGCAGCTTACAATGAGCAGTTCTTC

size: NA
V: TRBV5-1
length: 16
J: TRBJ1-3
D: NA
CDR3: CASSLGLTDSGNTIYF
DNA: TGCGCCAGCAGCTTGGGTCTAACAGACTCTGGAAACACCATATATTTT

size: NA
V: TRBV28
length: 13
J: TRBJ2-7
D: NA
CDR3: CASSEGRSYEQYF
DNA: TGTGCCAGCAGTGAGGGAAGGTCCTACGAGCAGTACTTC

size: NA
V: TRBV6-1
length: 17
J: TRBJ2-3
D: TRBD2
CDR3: CASSEPLSGRAKDTQYF
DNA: TGTGCCAGCAGTGAACCCTTGAGCGGGAGGGCTAAAGATACGCAGTATTTT

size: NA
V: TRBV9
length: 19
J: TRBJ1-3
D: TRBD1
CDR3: CASSARGTGVIMSGNTIYF
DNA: TGTGCCAGCAGCGCGCGTGGGACAGGGGTAATAATGTCTGGAAACACCATATATTTT

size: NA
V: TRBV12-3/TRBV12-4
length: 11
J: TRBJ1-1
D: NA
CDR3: CASSPGGEAFF
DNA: TGTGCCAGCAGTCCGGGGGGGGAAGCTTTCTTT

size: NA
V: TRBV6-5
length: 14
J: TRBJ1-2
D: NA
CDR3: CASRSRTGNYGYTF
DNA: TGTGCCAGCCGGTCGCGGACGGGGAACTATGGCTACACCTTC

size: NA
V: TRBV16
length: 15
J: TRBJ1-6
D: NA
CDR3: CASSQFKGESSPLHF
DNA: TGTGCCAGCAGCCAATTTAAGGGGGAGAGTTCACCCCTCCACTTT

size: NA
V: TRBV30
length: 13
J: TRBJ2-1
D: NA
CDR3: CAWSGGDFDEQFF
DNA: TGTGCCTGGAGCGGAGGGGACTTCGATGAGCAGTTCTTC

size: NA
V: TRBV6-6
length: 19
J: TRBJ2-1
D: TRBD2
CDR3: CASSPTGTSGFSSYNEQFF
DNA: TGTGCCAGCAGTCCTACAGGGACTAGCGGATTTAGCTCCTACAATGAGCAGTTCTTC

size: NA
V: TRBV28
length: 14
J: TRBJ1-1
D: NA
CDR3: CASSIDRLNTEAFF
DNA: TGTGCCAGCAGCATAGACAGATTGAACACTGAAGCTTTCTTT

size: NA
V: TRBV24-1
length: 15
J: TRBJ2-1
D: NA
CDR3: CATSDSPSSYNEQFF
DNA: TGTGCCACCAGTGATTCACCGAGCTCCTACAATGAGCAGTTCTTC

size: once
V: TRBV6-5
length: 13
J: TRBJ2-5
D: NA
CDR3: CASTLDSQETQYF
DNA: TGTGCCAGCACTCTAGACAGCCAAGAGACCCAGTACTTC

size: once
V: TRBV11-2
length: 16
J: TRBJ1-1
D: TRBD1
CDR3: CASSYRDRSGNTEAFF
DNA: TGTGCCAGCAGCTACCGGGACAGGTCGGGGAACACTGAAGCTTTCTTT

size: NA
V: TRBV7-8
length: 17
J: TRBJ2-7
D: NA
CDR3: CASSLKGTKGGTYEQYF
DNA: TGTGCCAGCAGCTTAAAGGGGACGAAGGGAGGAACCTACGAGCAGTACTTC

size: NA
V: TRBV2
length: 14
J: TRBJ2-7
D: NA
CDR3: CASSELGSSYEQYF
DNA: TGTGCCAGCAGTGAACTCGGGAGCTCCTACGAGCAGTACTTC

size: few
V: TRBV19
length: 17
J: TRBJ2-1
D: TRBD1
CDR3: CASSIPRLDRGRNEQFF
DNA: TGTGCCAGTAGTATTCCGAGATTGGACAGGGGGCGCAATGAGCAGTTCTTC

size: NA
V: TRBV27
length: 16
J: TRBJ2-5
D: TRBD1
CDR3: CASSSGQGAYRETQYF
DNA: TGTGCCAGCAGTTCCGGACAGGGGGCGTACAGAGAGACCCAGTACTTC

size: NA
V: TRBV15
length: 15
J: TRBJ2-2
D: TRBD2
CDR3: CATSRGGRDTGELFF
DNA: TGTGCCACCAGCAGAGGTGGGAGGGACACCGGGGAGCTGTTTTTT

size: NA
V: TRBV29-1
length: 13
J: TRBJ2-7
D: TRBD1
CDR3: CSVGDSISYEQYF
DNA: TGCAGCGTCGGGGACAGCATCTCCTACGAGCAGTACTTC

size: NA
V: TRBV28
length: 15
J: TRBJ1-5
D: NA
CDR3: CATARRGAAGQPQHF
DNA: TGTGCCACCGCCAGGCGGGGGGCGGCAGGTCAGCCCCAGCATTTT

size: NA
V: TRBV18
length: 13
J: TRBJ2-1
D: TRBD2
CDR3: CASVSGRGNEQFF
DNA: TGTGCCAGTGTCAGCGGGAGAGGCAATGAGCAGTTCTTC

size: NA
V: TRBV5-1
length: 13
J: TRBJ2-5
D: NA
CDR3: CASSSQGTETQYF
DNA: TGCGCCAGCAGCTCGCAGGGGACAGAGACCCAGTACTTC

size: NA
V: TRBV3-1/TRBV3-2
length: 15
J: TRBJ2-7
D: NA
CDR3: CASSEGGLPTYEQYF
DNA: TGTGCCAGCAGCGAGGGAGGCCTCCCTACCTACGAGCAGTACTTC